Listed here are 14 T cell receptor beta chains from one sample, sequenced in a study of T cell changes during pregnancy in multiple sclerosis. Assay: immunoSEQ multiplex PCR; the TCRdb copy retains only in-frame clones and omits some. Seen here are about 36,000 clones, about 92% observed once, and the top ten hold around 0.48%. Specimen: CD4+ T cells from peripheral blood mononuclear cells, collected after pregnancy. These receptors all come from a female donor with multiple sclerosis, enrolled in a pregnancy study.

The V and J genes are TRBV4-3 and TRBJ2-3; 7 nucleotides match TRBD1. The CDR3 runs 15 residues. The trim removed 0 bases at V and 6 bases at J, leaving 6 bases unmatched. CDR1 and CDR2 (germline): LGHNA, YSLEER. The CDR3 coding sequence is TGCGCCAGCAGCCAAGACGAGGGGGCCCAGGATACGCAGTATTTT. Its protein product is CASSQDEGAQDTQYF.

CDR3 nucleotide sequence: TGTGCCAGCTCGGCGGGGGACACAGATACGCAGTATTTT. It encodes CASSAGDTDTQYF. V and J are TRBV18 and TRBJ2-3; 7 bases line up with TRBD2. V lost 6 bases and J lost 2; bases outside the gene matches: 2. CDR1 is KGHSH and CDR2 is LQKENI in the germline V gene. There are 13 residues in the CDR3.

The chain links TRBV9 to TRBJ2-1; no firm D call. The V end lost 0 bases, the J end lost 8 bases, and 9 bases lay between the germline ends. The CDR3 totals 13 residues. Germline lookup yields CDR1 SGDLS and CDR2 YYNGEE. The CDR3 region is CASSVGPKDEQFF. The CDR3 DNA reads TGTGCCAGCAGCGTAGGGCCGAAAGATGAGCAGTTCTTC. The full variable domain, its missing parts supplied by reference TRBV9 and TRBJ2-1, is DSGVTQTPKHLITATGQRVTLRCSPRSGDLSVYWYQQSLDQGLQFLIQYYNGEERAKGNILERFSAQQFPDLHSELNLSSLELGDSALYFCASSVGPKDEQFFGPGTRLTVL.

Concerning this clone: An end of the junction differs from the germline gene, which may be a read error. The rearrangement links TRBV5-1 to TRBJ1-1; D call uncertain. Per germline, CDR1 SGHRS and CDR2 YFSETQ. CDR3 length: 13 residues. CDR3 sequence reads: CASSLSADTEAFF. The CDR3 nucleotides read TGCGCCAGCAGCTTGTCAGCCGACACTGAAGCCTTCTTT.

Here the CDR3 DNA reads TGCGCCAGCAGCCAAATGCCGCTTACAGGAGAGCAGTACTTC. Encoded protein: CASSQMPLTGEQYF. The chain employs TRBV4-3 and TRBJ2-7, with D tentatively TRBD1 (5 bases). V was clipped by 2 bases and J by 7 bases, with 15 bases between them. The CDR3 length is 14 residues. The V gene's germline CDR1 is LGHNA and CDR2 YSLEER.

The chain's CDR3 is CASSSVFRGPNTEAFF. The CDR3 nucleotides read TGTGCCAGCAGCTCGGTTTTTAGGGGGCCGAACACTGAAGCTTTCTTT. The V and J genes are TRBV7-6 and TRBJ1-1, with 7 positions matching TRBD1. V lost 4 bases to trimming and J lost 1 base; unmatched junction nucleotides: 9. CDR1 is SGHVS, CDR2 FNYEAQ, per germline. The CDR3 has 16 amino acids.

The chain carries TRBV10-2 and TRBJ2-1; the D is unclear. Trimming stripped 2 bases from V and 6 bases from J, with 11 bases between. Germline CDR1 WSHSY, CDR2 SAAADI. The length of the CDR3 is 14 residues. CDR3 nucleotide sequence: TGCGCCAGCAGTGAGGGCGGCCAGCGCAATGAGCAGTTCTTC. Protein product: CASSEGGQRNEQFF.

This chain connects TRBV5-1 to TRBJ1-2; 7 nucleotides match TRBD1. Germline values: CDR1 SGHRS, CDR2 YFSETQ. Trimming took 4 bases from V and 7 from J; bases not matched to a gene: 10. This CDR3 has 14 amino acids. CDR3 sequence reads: CASSRDSHLSGYTF. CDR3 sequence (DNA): TGCGCCAGCAGCCGGGACAGCCACCTCTCTGGCTACACCTTC.

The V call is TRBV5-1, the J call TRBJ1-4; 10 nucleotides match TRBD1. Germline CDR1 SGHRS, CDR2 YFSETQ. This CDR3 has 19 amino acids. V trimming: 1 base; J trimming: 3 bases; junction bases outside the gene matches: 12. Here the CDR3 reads CASSLMGQGSIVANEKLFF. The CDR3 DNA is TGCGCCAGCAGCTTGATGGGACAGGGGTCCATAGTAGCTAATGAAAAACTGTTTTTT.

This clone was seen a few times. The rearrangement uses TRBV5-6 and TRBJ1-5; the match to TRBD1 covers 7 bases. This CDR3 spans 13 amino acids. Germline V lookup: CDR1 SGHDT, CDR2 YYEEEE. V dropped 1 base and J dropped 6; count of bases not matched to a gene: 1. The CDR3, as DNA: TGTGCCAGCAGCTTGCGACAGGGTCAGCCCCAGCATTTT. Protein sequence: CASSLRQGQPQHF.

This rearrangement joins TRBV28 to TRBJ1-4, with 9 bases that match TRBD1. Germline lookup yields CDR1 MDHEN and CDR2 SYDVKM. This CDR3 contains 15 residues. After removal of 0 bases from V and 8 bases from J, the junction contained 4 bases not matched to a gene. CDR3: CASSLWTGGGEKLFF. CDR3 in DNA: TGTGCCAGCAGTTTATGGACAGGGGGAGGGGAAAAACTGTTTTTT.

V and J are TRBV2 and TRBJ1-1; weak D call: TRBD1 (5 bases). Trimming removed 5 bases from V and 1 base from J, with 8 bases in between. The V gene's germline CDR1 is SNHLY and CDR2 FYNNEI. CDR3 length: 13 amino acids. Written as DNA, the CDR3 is TGTGCCAGCAGTACTGACAGGAACACTGAAGCTTTCTTT. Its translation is CASSTDRNTEAFF.

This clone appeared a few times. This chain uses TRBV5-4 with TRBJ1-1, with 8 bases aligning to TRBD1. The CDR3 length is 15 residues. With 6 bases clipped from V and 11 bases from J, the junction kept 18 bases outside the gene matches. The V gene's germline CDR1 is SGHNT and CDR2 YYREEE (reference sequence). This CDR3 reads CASTTLDRDFGLAFF. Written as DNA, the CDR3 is TGTGCCAGCACCACGTTGGACAGGGACTTTGGTTTGGCTTTCTTT.

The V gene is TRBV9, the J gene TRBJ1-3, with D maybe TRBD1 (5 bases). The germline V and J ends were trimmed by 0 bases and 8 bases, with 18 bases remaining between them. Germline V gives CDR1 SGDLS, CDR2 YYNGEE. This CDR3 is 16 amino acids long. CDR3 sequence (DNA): TGTGCCAGCAGCGTAGGCGGCAGGGCGATATTGGACACCATATATTTT. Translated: CASSVGGRAILDTIYF.